These 3 T cell receptor beta chains came from one sample sequenced in a study of tumor and adjacent non-tumor tissue in lung cancer. TCRbeta libraries were built with three rounds of nested PCR, modified from ARM-PCR. TCRdb independently ran MiXCR on the multiplex PCR reads; one entry per CDR3 protein. The sample has around 66,000 distinct CDR3 sequences; 60% to 75% are singletons. The template was RNA from unsorted bulk tissue. Sample: lung tumor tissue. The receptors derive from a man aged 55 to 69 with non-small cell lung cancer.

This clonotype was counted at least ten times. CDR3 region: CSARQGSYEQYF. DNA of the CDR3: TGCAGCGCCAGACAGGGTAGCTACGAGCAGTACTTC. The chain uses TRBV29-1 and TRBJ2-7; TRBD1 agrees at 7 bases. The CDR3 consists of 12 residues. Germline V CDR1 and CDR2: SQVTM, ANQGSEA. The V segment lost 7 bases and the J segment 3 bases; nucleotides outside the gene matches: 6.

Comment on this clonotype: This is likely a read error, given that the CDR3 carries no conserved phenylalanine or tryptophan at its end. The V and J genes are TRBV10-2 and TRBJ1-1; possibly TRBD1 for D (6 bases). CDR3 length: 13 residues. V was shortened by 6 bases and J by 5 bases, with 13 bases between the two germline ends. In germline, CDR1 is WSHSY, CDR2 SAAADI. This CDR3 is CASRYRVGTEAFS. The DNA of the CDR3 is TGCGCCAGCAGGTACAGGGTTGGGACTGAAGCTTTCTCT.

As for this clonotype: Its ends do not fully match the called genes, so a read error is possible. The chain links TRBV6-1 to TRBJ1-2; a weak D match, TRBD1 (5 bases). The germline V gene has CDR1 MNHNS and CDR2 SASEGT. This CDR3 is 14 amino acids long. CDR3 loop: CASSGARGDYGFTF. The CDR3 DNA reads as TGTGCCAGCAGTGGAGCACGGGGGGACTATGGCTTCACCTTC.